The 4 T cell receptor beta chains below come from one sample, sequenced in a study of identical twins (dated by TCRdb to 2016 to 2017). The method was 5' RACE. Sequencer: Illumina HiSeq 2000. The raw public reads went through TCRdb reprocessing: fastp at Q25, MiXCR clone calling, in-frame beta chains kept. Merged by CDR3 protein, the rows form single entries marked with the most common genes and DNA. Present in this sample are about 530,000 distinct CDR3 sequences, 12% to 15% of which were seen just once. 0.44% of the sample belongs to the ten largest clones. These same records also appear under a second study, on yellow fever vaccine responses in identical twins.

The sample was CD4+ T cells sorted from blood. These receptors originate from a woman younger than 30 in good health.

This clonotype came up a few times. J is TRBJ1-1 and V is TRBV12-3 or TRBV12-4; D perhaps matches TRBD1 (6 bases). V was cut by 3 bases and J by 5 bases, with 16 bases left in between. This CDR3 has 15 amino acids. This CDR3 reads CASSFVGARVTEAFF. CDR3 nucleotide sequence: TGTGCCAGCAGTTTTGTGGGGGCGAGGGTGACTGAAGCTTTCTTT.

This clonotype was observed a handful of times. The rearrangement uses TRBV2 and TRBJ2-3; D may be TRBD2 (5 bases). In germline, CDR1 is SNHLY, CDR2 FYNNEI. V lost 8 bases, J lost 3 bases, and 12 bases lay in between. CDR3 length: 13 residues. The CDR3 bases are TGTGCCAGCGTTCGGCGGGCTACAGATACGCAGTATTTT. Its translation is CASVRRATDTQYF.

This clonotype was observed a few times. The V gene is TRBV27, the J gene TRBJ2-7; TRBD2 might be the D (6 bases). This CDR3 region has 12 residues. Germline CDR1 reads MNHEY; CDR2 reads SMNVEV (reference sequence). V lost 5 bases and J 6 bases, leaving 11 bases between the germline ends. CDR3 nucleotide sequence: TGTGCCAGCAGTCCCAACGGGGGCGAGCAGTACTTC. Residues: CASSPNGGEQYF.

The genes are TRBV20-1 and TRBJ2-5; tentative D call: TRBD1 (5 bases). This CDR3 spans 12 amino acids. Germline CDR1 DFQATT, CDR2 SNEGSKA (reference sequence). The V end lost 8 bases, the J end lost 0 bases, and 10 bases lay between the germline ends. CDR3 bases: TGCAGTATCCAGGGCGACCAAGAGACCCAGTACTTC. This encodes CSIQGDQETQYF.